Shown below are 20 T cell receptor beta chains from a single sample sequenced in a study of T cell changes during pregnancy in multiple sclerosis. Profiled with immunoSEQ multiplex PCR; TCRdb holds only in-frame clones, not every one. Found here are 48,000 or so clones, around 90% of them singletons; the top ten hold about 1.2%. Sequences were derived from CD4+ T cells from peripheral blood mononuclear cells, sampled in the second trimester of pregnancy. These receptors came from a female donor with multiple sclerosis, enrolled in a pregnancy study.

The V call is TRBV7-2, the J call TRBJ2-1; TRBD2 matches 10 bases. CDR1 and CDR2 (germline): SGHTA, FQGNSA. This CDR3 spans 16 amino acids. V trimming: 5 bases; J trimming: 4 bases; junction bases outside the gene matches: 8. The chain's CDR3 is CASSPRTSGFYNEQFF. CDR3 nucleotides: TGTGCCAGCAGCCCACGGACTAGCGGCTTTTACAATGAGCAGTTCTTC.

The chain links TRBV5-4 to TRBJ2-3; D call uncertain. The CDR3 consists of 13 residues. The V gene's germline CDR1 is SGHNT and CDR2 YYREEE (reference sequence). The ends were cut back, 4 bases at V and 6 bases at J, with 12 bases in the middle. This chain's CDR3 is CASSPSLRDTQYF. The CDR3 nucleotides are TGTGCCAGCAGCCCCTCGCTGCGGGATACGCAGTATTTT.

This chain connects TRBV30 to TRBJ2-1; possible D gene TRBD2, 5 bases. The CDR3 covers 14 residues. Germline V CDR1 and CDR2: GTSNPN, SVGIG (reference sequence). V was clipped by 8 bases and J by 1 base, with 15 bases between them. The CDR3 coding sequence is TGTGCCGGCCGCGCTAGCCTATCCTACAATGAGCAGTTCTTC. Its translation is CAGRASLSYNEQFF.

The gene calls are TRBV5-4 and TRBJ1-5, with D possibly matching TRBD1 (5 bases). V was clipped by 2 bases and J by 3 bases, with 9 bases between them. The germline V gene encodes CDR1 SGHNT and CDR2 YYREEE (reference sequence). The CDR3 runs to 14 residues. CDR3: CASSFGGDNQPQHF. The CDR3 nucleotides are TGTGCCAGCAGCTTCGGGGGAGACAATCAGCCCCAGCATTTT.

The chain employs TRBV11-3 and TRBJ1-2; tentative D call: TRBD1 (5 bases). V lost 0 bases and J 6 bases, leaving 8 bases between the germline ends. CDR3 size: 13 residues. In germline, CDR1 is SGHNT, CDR2 YENEEA. The chain's CDR3 is CASSLDGTHGYTF. The CDR3 DNA reads as TGTGCCAGCAGCTTAGATGGGACTCATGGCTACACCTTC. The full variable domain, completed using reference TRBV11-3 and TRBJ1-2, is EAGVVQSPRYKIIEKKQPVAFWCNPISGHNTLYWYLQNLGQGPELLIRYENEEAVDDSQLPKDRFSAERLKGVDSTLKIQPAELGDSAVYLCASSLDGTHGYTFGSGTRLTVV.

The chain uses TRBV19 and TRBJ1-2, with 8 positions matching TRBD1. This CDR3 has 14 amino acids. Germline values: CDR1 LNHDA, CDR2 SQIVND (reference sequence). Trimming at V came to 3 bases and at J to 4 bases, leaving 4 bases not matched to a gene. The CDR3 bases are TGTGCCAGTAGTATCGGGACAGGTCTCTATGGCTACACCTTC. Protein: CASSIGTGLYGYTF.

This CDR3 reads CASRISGIYNEQFF. The CDR3 DNA follows: TGTGCCAGCAGGATTAGCGGGATTTACAATGAGCAGTTCTTC. This chain links TRBV6-1 with TRBJ2-1; 8 bases fit TRBD2. The V gene's germline CDR1 is MNHNS and CDR2 SASEGT. There are 14 residues in the CDR3. Losses at the gene ends were 6 bases for V and 4 bases for J; bases not matched to a gene: 5.

The rearrangement links TRBV10-1 to TRBJ2-2; 7 bases line up with TRBD1. CDR1 is WNHNN and CDR2 is SYGVQD in the germline V gene (reference sequence). The CDR3 has 14 residues. V lost 5 bases, J lost 4 bases, and 4 bases stayed unmatched. The CDR3 reads CASSTTGTTGELFF. CDR3 nucleotides: TGCGCCAGCAGTACGACAGGGACCACCGGGGAGCTGTTTTTT.

This sequence joins TRBV7-2 and TRBJ2-2; 8 bases agree with TRBD2. The J segment lost 2 bases and the V segment lost 6 bases, leaving 8 bases of the junction unmatched. Germline V lookup: CDR1 SGHTA, CDR2 FQGNSA. The CDR3 is made up of 16 amino acids. Written as DNA, the CDR3 is TGTGCCAGCAGGCTGGGCGGGGGGCGCAACACCGGGGAGCTGTTTTTT. Translation: CASRLGGGRNTGELFF.

V usage is TRBV2 and J usage is TRBJ1-5, with unresolved D. Germline CDR1 reads SNHLY; CDR2 reads FYNNEI. V was shortened by 1 base and J by 0 bases, with 13 bases between the two germline ends. This CDR3 is built from 17 residues. The CDR3 nucleotides read TGTGCCAGCAGTGAAGGGAGTCTCTTACGTAGCAATCAGCCCCAGCATTTT. This encodes CASSEGSLLRSNQPQHF.

This chain links TRBV12-5 with TRBJ1-4; 8 positions match TRBD1. Germline CDR1 is LGHNT and CDR2 is FRNRAP. The V and J ends lost 5 bases and 2 bases, in that order; junction bases with no gene match: 7. The CDR3 spans 16 residues. Here the CDR3 reads CASGQGTGGTNEKLFF. CDR3 in DNA: TGTGCTAGTGGTCAAGGGACAGGCGGCACTAATGAAAAACTGTTTTTT.

The chain has TRBV19 and TRBJ2-5; 8 bases agree with TRBD2. The germline V gene encodes CDR1 LNHDA and CDR2 SQIVND (reference sequence). The CDR3 loop spans 17 amino acids. V shed 7 bases and J 3 bases; nucleotides not matched to a gene: 16. The CDR3 loop reads CASTLPGVGSGKETQYF. CDR3 coding DNA: TGTGCCAGTACCCTCCCGGGTGTGGGTAGCGGGAAAGAGACCCAGTACTTC.

The genes are TRBV11-1 and TRBJ2-7, with a weak D call TRBD1 (6 bases). V was cut by 4 bases and J by 3 bases, with 7 bases left in between. CDR1 SGHAT and CDR2 FQDESV come from the germline V gene (reference sequence). CDR3 length: 12 residues. The CDR3 protein is CASSSDSYEQYF. In DNA form, the CDR3 reads TGTGCCAGCAGCTCGGACAGCTACGAGCAGTACTTC.

The chain carries TRBV6-5 and TRBJ2-7; TRBD2 matches 10 bases. The germline V gene encodes CDR1 MNHEY and CDR2 SVGAGI. The V segment lost 6 bases and the J segment 4 bases; nucleotides outside the gene matches: 9. This CDR3 has 15 amino acids. The CDR3 here is CASSGAGGPMYEQYF. CDR3 DNA sequence: TGTGCCAGCAGCGGAGCGGGAGGGCCGATGTACGAGCAGTACTTC.

V and J are TRBV19 and TRBJ1-5; 9 bases are shared with TRBD1. V shed 6 bases and J 1 base; nucleotides not matched to a gene: 10. The CDR3 sequence is 17 residues long. Per the germline V gene, CDR1 is LNHDA and CDR2 is SQIVND (reference sequence). For the CDR3, the DNA is TGTGCCAGTAGGTACAGGGGGCGCGGATCGAGCAATCAGCCCCAGCATTTT. Encoded protein: CASRYRGRGSSNQPQHF.

The chain employs TRBV28 and TRBJ1-5, with 8 bases fitting TRBD1. The germline V gene has CDR1 MDHEN and CDR2 SYDVKM. This CDR3 contains 15 residues. The ends lost 4 bases at V and 4 bases at J; junction bases unmatched: 6. CDR3 amino acids: CASSYLTGGNQPQHF. CDR3 nucleotides: TGTGCCAGCAGTTATCTTACAGGGGGGAATCAGCCCCAGCATTTT.

This chain links TRBV28 with TRBJ2-3; TRBD2 agrees at 13 bases. Germline values: CDR1 MDHEN, CDR2 SYDVKM. The CDR3 has 15 amino acids. V shed 4 bases, J shed 4 bases, and the junction held 2 bases outside the gene matches. The CDR3 loop is CASSSGLAGADTQYF. The CDR3 nucleotides are TGTGCCAGCAGTTCTGGACTAGCGGGAGCAGATACGCAGTATTTT.

This clone was detected once. This chain joins TRBV19 and TRBJ2-7, with 9 bases identical to TRBD2. V gave up 3 bases and J gave up 4 bases; unmatched junction bases: 7. Germline CDR1 LNHDA, CDR2 SQIVND (reference sequence). The CDR3 is 15 amino acids. The chain's CDR3 is CASSIAGREGYEQYF. CDR3 nucleotide sequence: TGTGCCAGTAGTATCGCGGGGCGGGAGGGATACGAGCAGTACTTC. Combining the CDR3 with reference TRBV19 and TRBJ2-7 gives the whole variable domain DGGITQSPKYLFRKEGQNVTLSCEQNLNHDAMYWYRQDPGQGLRLIYYSQIVNDFQKGDIAEGYSVSREKKESFPLTVTSAQKNPTAFYLCASSIAGREGYEQYFGPGTRLTVT.

The chain carries TRBV5-1 and TRBJ2-7, with TRBD2 matching 8 bases. CDR1 is SGHRS and CDR2 is YFSETQ in the germline V gene. Trimming took 3 bases from V and 5 from J; bases not matched to a gene: 4. The CDR3 runs 13 residues. CDR3 bases: TGCGCCAGCAGCTCCGGGAGGGAGGACGAGCAGTACTTC. It translates to CASSSGREDEQYF.

This clone was detected once. The CDR3 sequence is CASSQGAGANVLTF. Written as DNA, the CDR3 is TGTGCCAGTAGTCAGGGGGCTGGGGCCAACGTCCTGACTTTC. V gene TRBV19 combines with J gene TRBJ2-6; 7 positions agree with TRBD1. V lost 5 bases to trimming and J lost 2 bases; unmatched junction nucleotides: 0. CDR1 LNHDA and CDR2 SQIVND come from the germline V gene (reference sequence). The CDR3 consists of 14 residues. Looking up the rest from reference TRBV19 and TRBJ2-6 gives the full variable domain: DGGITQSPKYLFRKEGQNVTLSCEQNLNHDAMYWYRQDPGQGLRLIYYSQIVNDFQKGDIAEGYSVSREKKESFPLTVTSAQKNPTAFYLCASSQGAGANVLTFGAGSRLTVL.